This TCR beta chain was found in a study of shared clonotypes between healthy human individuals. Points from the study as a whole: The sole specimen, blood, was sampled, and tissue repertoires likely differ. The naive CD4 repertoires of several donors were compared, and around 5% of clonotypes were shared.

Naive CD8 cells comprised CD45RO-negative, CCR7-positively selected cells, excluding terminally differentiated effector memory CD45RA+ cells. Each of the donors was a healthy adult who was HIV-negative and had not had a recent acute infection or vaccination. As to this clone: Its target is unknown.

CDR1 MDHEN and CDR2 SYDVKM come from the germline V gene. V lost 3 bases and J lost 1, with 6 bases in between. This CDR3 is 13 amino acids long. TCRdb's copy holds only in-frame clones and misses some; the assay was immunoSEQ multiplex PCR. The sample consists of under 600,000 clones, nearly 98% of them appearing once. This clonotype was sampled from a man under 40 in good health. This rearrangement joins TRBV28 to TRBJ1-1, with D unresolved. Sequencing was carried out using naive CD8+ T cells sorted from blood. The CDR3 protein is CASSFGQNTEAFF. The CDR3 DNA is TGTGCCAGCAGTTTTGGGCAGAACACTGAAGCTTTCTTT.